A single sample gave rise to the 22 T cell receptor beta chains below, sequenced in a study of cytomegalovirus exposure and HLA in healthy donors. The table came from immunoSEQ multiplex PCR; TCRdb's copy has only in-frame clones and leaves some out. Among 150,000 to 200,000 clones listed, 91% were seen once. The sequencing sample was made of PBMCs. Receptors originate from a young woman in good health and CMV-seropositive.

The gene calls are TRBV4-3 and TRBJ2-1; 8 bases are shared with TRBD1. The V segment lost 1 base and the J segment 0 bases; nucleotides outside the gene matches: 5. CDR1 is LGHNA, CDR2 YSLEER, per germline. This CDR3 spans 17 amino acids. CDR3 sequence reads: CASSQGVQGDSYNEQFF. In nucleotides, the CDR3 is TGCGCCAGCAGCCAAGGGGTACAGGGGGACTCCTACAATGAGCAGTTCTTC.

A note on this clone: One end of the junction fails to match germline, which may point to a read error. V and J are TRBV18 and TRBJ1-2, with TRBD1 identical over 7 bases. Germline CDR1 and CDR2: KGHSH and LQKENI. The CDR3 contains 14 residues. In nucleotides, the CDR3 is TGTGCCAGCTCACCCTTGGACAGGAAAAGCGACGTCCCCTTC. Its protein product is CASSPLDRKSDVPF.

V usage is TRBV15 and J usage is TRBJ2-7; 9 bases match TRBD2. Germline CDR1 reads LNHNV; CDR2 reads YYDKDF (reference sequence). CDR3 length: 15 residues. The V segment lost 0 bases and the J segment 4 bases; nucleotides outside the gene matches: 4. CDR3 loop: CATSREPSGAYEQYF. The CDR3 DNA reads TGTGCCACCAGCAGAGAGCCTAGCGGGGCGTACGAGCAGTACTTC.

CDR3 amino acids: CASSHLNTIYF. The CDR3 DNA follows: TGTGCCAGCAGTCACTTAAACACCATATATTTT. The V call is TRBV28, the J call TRBJ1-3; no clear D. Trimming cost V 5 bases and J 6 bases, with 5 bases left between them. This CDR3 comprises 11 residues. The germline V gene encodes CDR1 MDHEN and CDR2 SYDVKM.

The J gene is TRBJ1-4, the V gene TRBV27; D might be TRBD1 (5 bases). CDR1 is MNHEY and CDR2 is SMNVEV in the germline V gene (reference sequence). The CDR3 is 17 amino acids. V lost 3 bases and J lost 8, with 22 bases in between. CDR3 residues: CASSFQGTTILREKLFF. The CDR3 nucleotides read TGTGCCAGCAGTTTTCAGGGTACCACCATTTTGAGGGAAAAACTGTTTTTT.

This rearrangement joins TRBV5-5 to TRBJ2-7, with a possible D match to TRBD2 (5 bases). CDR1 and CDR2 (germline): SGHKS, YYEKEE (reference sequence). The V and J ends lost 4 bases and 7 bases respectively, with 15 bases between them. This CDR3 comprises 13 residues. CDR3 protein: CASSVSHSGEQYF. The CDR3 DNA is TGTGCCAGCAGCGTGAGTCATTCGGGGGAGCAGTACTTC.

This chain uses TRBV7-2 with TRBJ2-1; TRBD2 aligns across 11 bases. CDR1 SGHTA and CDR2 FQGNSA come from the germline V gene. The CDR3 sequence is 15 residues long. J gave up 10 bases and V 2 bases, and 7 bases lay outside the gene matches. Here the CDR3 reads CASSLRASGRQEQFF. The CDR3 bases are TGTGCCAGCAGCTTAAGGGCTAGCGGGAGGCAAGAGCAGTTCTTC.

The V and J genes are TRBV30 and TRBJ1-1; 7 bases map to TRBD1. The CDR3 is 13 residues long. V lost 4 bases to trimming and J lost 4 bases; unmatched junction nucleotides: 6. Germline CDR1 is GTSNPN and CDR2 is SVGIG (reference sequence). CDR3 sequence (DNA): TGTGCCTGGACCCAGACAGGGCCCACTGAAGCTTTCTTT. The encoded protein is CAWTQTGPTEAFF.

The J gene is TRBJ1-3, the V gene TRBV5-1; D is perhaps TRBD1 (5 bases). There are 15 residues in the CDR3. V was cut by 3 bases and J by 0 bases, with 10 bases left in between. CDR1 is SGHRS and CDR2 is YFSETQ in the germline V gene. The CDR3 DNA sequence: TGCGCCAGCAGCTCGGACACGAGCTCTGGAAACACCATATATTTT. Translated: CASSSDTSSGNTIYF.

The chain carries TRBV6-5 and TRBJ2-7; possible D gene TRBD1, 5 bases. The V end was cut by 5 bases, the J end by 0 bases, with 11 bases between. Germline V lookup: CDR1 MNHEY, CDR2 SVGAGI. The CDR3 covers 14 residues. The CDR3 loop is CASSKTTASYEQYF. In nucleotides, the CDR3 is TGTGCCAGCAGTAAGACGACAGCCTCCTACGAGCAGTACTTC.

The J gene is TRBJ1-2, the V gene TRBV19; D may be TRBD1 (5 bases). V dropped 5 bases and J dropped 0 bases, with 10 bases sitting between them. Germline CDR1 is LNHDA and CDR2 is SQIVND (reference sequence). This CDR3 has 14 residues. The CDR3 region is CASSSPTANYGYTF. The CDR3 DNA sequence: TGTGCCAGTAGTTCACCGACAGCTAACTATGGCTACACCTTC.

This chain connects TRBV28 to TRBJ2-7; D is possibly TRBD2 (6 bases). The germline V gene encodes CDR1 MDHEN and CDR2 SYDVKM. This CDR3 comprises 15 residues. V was cut by 8 bases and J by 0 bases, with 17 bases left in between. Written as DNA, the CDR3 is TGTGCCAGCCAAACCCGTATAGCGGCCTCCTACGAGCAGTACTTC. Translation gives CASQTRIAASYEQYF.

V usage is TRBV11-2 and J usage is TRBJ2-5; D is possibly TRBD2 (5 bases). CDR1 and CDR2 from the germline V gene are SGHAT and FQNNGV. Trimming removed 5 bases from V and 5 bases from J, with 12 bases in between. This CDR3 contains 13 residues. The CDR3 DNA reads as TGTGCCAGCAGCAAAACTAGAACCGAGACCCAGTACTTC. The encoded protein is CASSKTRTETQYF.

This clone came up a few times. V and J are TRBV12-5 and TRBJ1-1; no clear D gene. Germline assignment: CDR1 LGHNT and CDR2 FRNRAP. The CDR3 is 9 residues long. The V end lost 4 bases, the J end lost 11 bases, and 5 bases lay between the germline ends. CDR3 sequence: CASGYEAFF. CDR3 coding DNA: TGTGCTAGTGGTTACGAGGCTTTCTTT.

The chain carries TRBV18 and TRBJ2-3; D is possibly TRBD2 (5 bases). This CDR3 region has 17 residues. Germline V gives CDR1 KGHSH, CDR2 LQKENI. Trimming took off 3 bases at V and 2 bases at J, with 18 bases between the two ends. CDR3 sequence: CASSPPEEFFPTDTQYF. The CDR3 nucleotides are TGTGCCAGCTCACCCCCGGAGGAGTTCTTTCCCACAGATACGCAGTATTTT. Filled out from reference TRBV18 and TRBJ2-3, the complete variable domain reads NAGVMQNPRHLVRRRGQEARLRCSPMKGHSHVYWYRQLPEEGLKFMVYLQKENIIDESGMPKERFSAEFPKEGPSILRIQQVVRGDSAAYFCASSPPEEFFPTDTQYFGPGTRLTVL.

This clone was seen a single time. This chain uses TRBV27 with TRBJ2-1, with TRBD2 matching 11 bases. The CDR3 contains 17 residues. Germline CDR1 reads MNHEY; CDR2 reads SMNVEV (reference sequence). Trimming at V came to 5 bases and at J to 4 bases, leaving 10 bases not matched to a gene. This CDR3 reads CASSLKRGLAVYNEQFF. CDR3 DNA: TGTGCCAGCAGTCTAAAACGGGGACTAGCGGTATACAATGAGCAGTTCTTC.

This clone was picked up one time. This chain joins TRBV6-6 and TRBJ2-7; the D gene is possibly TRBD1 (5 bases). V shed 10 bases and J shed 3 bases, with 13 bases lying between them. The CDR3 length is 12 residues. Germline loops: CDR1 MNHNY, CDR2 SVGAGI (reference sequence). The CDR3 is CATRRDSYEQYF. CDR3 coding DNA: TGTGCCACCCGCAGGGATAGCTACGAGCAGTACTTC.

This chain links TRBV6-1 with TRBJ2-3; 7 positions match TRBD1. The CDR3 runs 14 residues. J lost 5 bases, V lost 4 bases, and 6 bases had no gene match. Germline CDR1 reads MNHNS; CDR2 reads SASEGT. The CDR3, as DNA: TGTGCCAGCAGTGGGGACAGCGAAGTAGATACGCAGTATTTT. This gives the protein CASSGDSEVDTQYF.

The gene calls are TRBV5-5 and TRBJ2-1; 12 bases are a match to TRBD2. Trimming cost V 4 bases and J 3 bases; bases outside gene matches: 8. Per germline, CDR1 SGHKS and CDR2 YYEKEE (reference sequence). The CDR3 contains 17 residues. CDR3 sequence (DNA): TGTGCCAGCAGCGGCGGACTAGCGGGAACGATCTACAATGAGCAGTTCTTC. Its translation: CASSGGLAGTIYNEQFF. Variable domain in full (rest from reference TRBV5-5 and TRBJ2-1): DAGVTQSPTHLIKTRGQQVTLRCSPISGHKSVSWYQQVLGQGPQFIFQYYEKEERGRGNFPDRFSARQFPNYSSELNVNALLLGDSALYLCASSGGLAGTIYNEQFFGPGTRLTVL.

V gene TRBV7-2 combines with J gene TRBJ2-7, with unresolved D. The CDR3 is 11 residues long. Deletions cut 5 bases from V and 5 bases from J, with 7 bases between. Germline V gene sequence: CDR1 SGHTA, CDR2 FQGNSA. In DNA, the CDR3 is TGTGCCAGCAGCGCACACCACGAGCAGTACTTC. Residues: CASSAHHEQYF.

This clone was seen only once. J is TRBJ2-1 and V is TRBV5-1; 7 bases align to TRBD2. The germline gives CDR1 SGHRS, CDR2 YFSETQ. With 1 base clipped from V and 4 bases from J, the junction kept 8 bases outside the gene matches. The CDR3 is 16 amino acids. CDR3 amino acids: CASSLFRGGDYNEQFF. CDR3 bases: TGCGCCAGCAGCTTGTTTCGGGGAGGGGATTACAATGAGCAGTTCTTC.

The chain links TRBV7-9 to TRBJ2-3; D possibly corresponds to TRBD2 (7 bases). Germline CDR1 and CDR2: SEHNR and FQNEAQ (reference sequence). The CDR3 is 14 amino acids. Trimming shortened V by 3 bases and J by 6 bases, and 13 bases separated the two germline ends. CDR3 bases: TGTGCCAGCAGCTTGGCGGGGGCCAGTGATACGCAGTATTTT. It is translated as CASSLAGASDTQYF.